The rows below give T cell receptor beta chains drawn from one sample of a study of identical twins. TCRdb used MiXCR to reprocess the 5' RACE reads, holding one entry per CDR3 protein. Of about 660,000 distinct CDR3 sequences in the sample, under 9% were seen once. These sequences were also reported in another study, on yellow fever vaccine responses in identical twins.

The sample comprised PBMCs. Receptors were obtained from a woman aged 18-29 years in good health. Both conserved end residues are part of each CDR3. The D gene is left open where the match is weak. Size values are once, few and many counts, or a class for expanded clones, and some rows have none.

abundance: -
d_gene: -
j_gene: TRBJ2-7
v_gene: TRBV6-2/TRBV6-3
CDR3aa: CASGVQGSSYEQYF
CDR3nt: TGTGCCAGCGGAGTACAGGGAAGCTCCTACGAGCAGTACTTC

abundance: -
d_gene: -
j_gene: TRBJ2-3
v_gene: TRBV28
CDR3aa: CASKQAGRGTDTQYF
CDR3nt: TGTGCCAGCAAACAAGCTGGTAGGGGCACAGATACGCAGTATTTT

abundance: -
d_gene: -
j_gene: TRBJ2-3
v_gene: TRBV29-1
CDR3aa: CSVGFVDTQYF
CDR3nt: TGCAGCGTAGGGTTCGTAGATACGCAGTATTTT

abundance: -
d_gene: TRBD2
j_gene: TRBJ2-1
v_gene: TRBV20-1
CDR3aa: CSARGGNSYNEQFF
CDR3nt: TGCAGTGCTCGCGGGGGGAACTCCTACAATGAGCAGTTCTTC

abundance: few
d_gene: -
j_gene: TRBJ2-7
v_gene: TRBV4-2
CDR3aa: CASSQGLGMESYEQYF
CDR3nt: TGTGCCAGCAGCCAAGGCTTAGGGATGGAATCCTACGAGCAGTACTTC

abundance: -
d_gene: TRBD2
j_gene: TRBJ2-7
v_gene: TRBV20-1
CDR3aa: CSASKPGGVYYEQYF
CDR3nt: TGCAGTGCTAGCAAACCCGGGGGGGTCTACTACGAGCAGTACTTC

abundance: few
d_gene: TRBD1
j_gene: TRBJ2-7
v_gene: TRBV3-1
CDR3aa: CASSQLDRDEQYF
CDR3nt: TGTGCCAGCAGCCAACTAGACAGGGACGAGCAGTACTTC

abundance: -
d_gene: -
j_gene: TRBJ2-7
v_gene: TRBV5-1
CDR3aa: CASSLGWSYEQYF
CDR3nt: TGCGCCAGCAGCTTGGGCTGGTCCTACGAGCAGTACTTC

abundance: many
d_gene: TRBD1
j_gene: TRBJ2-1
v_gene: TRBV12-3/TRBV12-4
CDR3aa: CASSHYRGVEYNEQFF
CDR3nt: TGTGCCAGCAGTCATTACAGGGGTGTAGAGTACAATGAGCAGTTCTTC

abundance: few
d_gene: TRBD1
j_gene: TRBJ1-6
v_gene: TRBV20-1
CDR3aa: CSAQAGDRSSPLHF
CDR3nt: TGCAGTGCCCAAGCCGGGGACAGGTCTTCACCCCTCCACTTT

abundance: many
d_gene: -
j_gene: TRBJ2-7
v_gene: TRBV27
CDR3aa: CASSLSGVGNSYEQYF
CDR3nt: TGTGCCAGCAGTTTATCCGGGGTAGGTAACTCCTACGAGCAGTACTTC

abundance: -
d_gene: -
j_gene: TRBJ2-3
v_gene: TRBV7-9
CDR3aa: CASSFQGPHGADTQYF
CDR3nt: TGTGCCAGCAGCTTCCAGGGGCCCCATGGGGCAGATACGCAGTATTTT

abundance: many
d_gene: -
j_gene: TRBJ2-7
v_gene: TRBV12-3/TRBV12-4
CDR3aa: CASSRGRDAIYEQYF
CDR3nt: TGTGCCAGCAGCCGAGGCAGGGATGCCATCTACGAGCAGTACTTC

abundance: -
d_gene: -
j_gene: TRBJ2-1
v_gene: TRBV10-3
CDR3aa: CAIGPRTEGVGLFF
CDR3nt: TGTGCCATCGGCCCCCGGACCGAGGGGGTTGGGCTGTTCTTC